The T cell receptor beta chain described here comes from a study of T cell repertoires in cytomegalovirus infection. The overall study: Well-studied HLA-B-restricted epitopes and recently identified HLA-C-restricted epitopes of CMV were both used in the study. Carrying CMV and the relevant HLA type showed in public TCR beta signatures.

CDR1 is PRHDT, CDR2 FYEKMQ, per germline (reference sequence). V was pared by 1 base and J by 4 bases, with 13 bases of the junction left unmatched. The CDR3 covers 18 residues. Concerning this clonotype itself: Its specificity is unknown.

Study results and caveats: Dominant in the ex vivo response were TCR beta clonotypes restricted by HLA-C and specific for CMV. Cumulative frequency (of public TCR beta family members) identified carriers of CMV plus the relevant HLA.

Via MiXCR, TCRdb re-called the reads, giving one row per CDR3 protein. The sample holds approximately 350,000 distinct CDR3 sequences, about 35% seen once. Specimen: cultured PBMCs, collected from culture after CMV antigen stimulation. The V and J genes are TRBV13 and TRBJ1-2, with 9 bases identical to TRBD1. This receptor was obtained from a human donor in good health (CMV status not recorded). Some clones in this sample may be carry-over from other donors' samples. The DNA of the CDR3 is TGTGCCAGCAGCTTAGACCGGGACAGGGTATTAGGATTCTATGGCTACACCTTC. It codes for CASSLDRDRVLGFYGYTF.